The 16 T cell receptor beta chains listed next were all sequenced from one sample in a study of cytomegalovirus exposure and HLA in healthy donors. With 60 Vbeta and 13 Jbeta primers, the PCR was carried out. Sequencing was performed with immunoSEQ multiplex PCR; in TCRdb, only in-frame clones are kept and a portion is missing. The data show tens of thousands of clones, roughly 81% seen once. The specimen sequenced was PBMCs. These TCRs come from a human donor in good health.

This chain uses TRBV6-5 with TRBJ2-3; 7 nucleotides align to TRBD1. Germline assignment: CDR1 MNHEY and CDR2 SVGAGI. This CDR3 contains 14 residues. Germline trimming cut 4 bases from V and 0 bases from J; bases unmatched to any gene: 1. The CDR3 sequence: CASSSTGSTDTQYF. The CDR3 DNA follows: TGTGCCAGCAGTTCGACAGGGAGCACAGATACGCAGTATTTT.

The V gene is TRBV6-1, the J gene TRBJ1-5; D is ambiguous. The CDR3 sequence is 16 residues long. Germline values: CDR1 MNHNS, CDR2 SASEGT. With 2 bases removed from V and 1 base from J, the gap between germline ends came to 12 bases. Here the CDR3 DNA reads TGTGCCAGCAGTGAATCGGAGTCAAGGAGCAATCAGCCCCAGCATTTT. Translated, it gives CASSESESRSNQPQHF.

This rearrangement joins TRBV30 to TRBJ2-1; 11 bases fit TRBD2. The germline V gene has CDR1 GTSNPN and CDR2 SVGIG (reference sequence). The CDR3 spans 13 residues. V was pared by 7 bases and J by 9 bases, with 8 bases of the junction left unmatched. The CDR3 protein is CASRIAGGGEQFF. DNA for the CDR3: TGTGCCTCCCGAATAGCGGGAGGGGGTGAGCAGTTCTTC.

The chain has TRBV6-5 and TRBJ1-2; TRBD1 aligns across 7 bases. Germline V gene sequence: CDR1 MNHEY, CDR2 SVGAGI. The CDR3 runs to 14 residues. The V segment lost 6 bases and the J segment 4 bases; nucleotides outside the gene matches: 8. The CDR3 is CASRRQGEAYGYTF. CDR3 sequence (DNA): TGTGCCAGCAGACGACAGGGAGAGGCCTATGGCTACACCTTC.

The V call is TRBV4-2, the J call TRBJ2-1; 8 bases are a match to TRBD1. Germline CDR1 is LGHNA and CDR2 is YNFKEQ. The CDR3 spans 17 residues. With 4 bases clipped from V and 0 bases from J, the junction kept 8 bases outside the gene matches. CDR3 protein: CASSPQSTGGSYNEQFF. In nucleotides, the CDR3 is TGTGCCAGCAGCCCCCAGTCTACAGGGGGCTCCTACAATGAGCAGTTCTTC.

The chain employs TRBV19 and TRBJ2-3; 7 bases are shared with TRBD2. Germline V gene lookup returns CDR1 LNHDA and CDR2 SQIVND (reference sequence). The trim removed 5 bases at V and 4 bases at J, leaving 9 bases unmatched. CDR3 length: 15 residues. The CDR3 nucleotides read TGTGCCAGTAGTTCCAGGTCTAGCGGTGCAGATACGCAGTATTTT. Its translation is CASSSRSSGADTQYF.

This chain connects TRBV6-5 to TRBJ1-1; D is ambiguous. The CDR3 has 14 residues. The V end lost 2 bases, the J end lost 3 bases, and 10 bases lay between the germline ends. Germline V gene lookup returns CDR1 MNHEY and CDR2 SVGAGI. The DNA for the CDR3 is TGTGCCAGCAGTTACCAGCCCGGAGACACTGAAGCTTTCTTT. It specifies CASSYQPGDTEAFF.

This rearrangement joins TRBV7-9 to TRBJ2-7; 8 bases line up with TRBD1. CDR3 length: 16 residues. Germline values: CDR1 SEHNR, CDR2 FQNEAQ (reference sequence). J was trimmed by 1 base and V by 5 bases; bases with no gene match: 10. CDR3 residues: CASSHSGGLSSYEQYF. In DNA, the CDR3 is TGTGCCAGCAGCCATTCAGGGGGCCTTTCTTCCTACGAGCAGTACTTC.

This clone was observed a few times. The chain joins TRBV7-9 to TRBJ1-1; D is ambiguous. Germline CDR1 reads SEHNR; CDR2 reads FQNEAQ (reference sequence). The length of the CDR3 is 12 residues. V was pared by 5 bases and J by 3 bases, with 7 bases between. The CDR3 DNA is TGTGCCAGCAGCAATTCCTACACTGAAGCTTTCTTT. Protein sequence: CASSNSYTEAFF.

V gene TRBV11-3 combines with J gene TRBJ1-4; D is possibly TRBD1 (5 bases). V was trimmed by 1 base and J by 9 bases, leaving 9 bases between them. The CDR3 has 13 amino acids. Germline CDR1 SGHNT, CDR2 YENEEA. The CDR3 DNA is TGTGCCAGCAGCTTAGGAGACAGCAAAAAACTGTTTTTT. This translates into CASSLGDSKKLFF.

This clone showed up just once. The V call is TRBV11-3, the J call TRBJ2-7, with TRBD2 matching over 15 bases. Germline assignment: CDR1 SGHNT and CDR2 YENEEA. The CDR3 has 18 residues. After removal of 0 bases from V and 0 bases from J, the junction contained 3 bases not matched to a gene. The CDR3 here is CASSLDEGLAGGSYEQYF. The CDR3 coding sequence is TGTGCCAGCAGCTTAGATGAGGGACTAGCGGGAGGCTCCTACGAGCAGTACTTC.

The rearrangement joins TRBV5-1 to TRBJ2-7, with 9 bases fitting TRBD1. V trimming: 4 bases; J trimming: 3 bases; junction bases outside the gene matches: 5. Germline V gene data show CDR1 as SGHRS and CDR2 as YFSETQ. CDR3 length equals 14 residues. The CDR3 spells CASSPGTGSYEQYF. DNA for the CDR3: TGCGCCAGCAGCCCTGGGACAGGGAGCTACGAGCAGTACTTC.

The J gene is TRBJ2-1, the V gene TRBV30; TRBD1 is a possible D gene (7 bases). The CDR3 contains 14 residues. The germline CDR1 and CDR2 sequences are GTSNPN and SVGIG (reference sequence). Trimming removed 5 bases from V and 6 bases from J, with 17 bases in between. The CDR3 loop is CAWVRRGLSNEQFF. Here the CDR3 DNA reads TGTGCCTGGGTGAGGAGGGGGCTCTCCAATGAGCAGTTCTTC.

The chain joins TRBV6-1 to TRBJ1-5; weak D call: TRBD1 (6 bases). Trimming left V 6 bases short and J 4 bases short, with 16 bases between. This CDR3 is 15 amino acids long. Germline V gene data show CDR1 as MNHNS and CDR2 as SASEGT. As DNA, the CDR3 is TGTGCCAGCAGCTTTCTACAGGGTGGAAATCAGCCCCAGCATTTT. It codes for CASSFLQGGNQPQHF.

The chain is built from TRBV5-1 and TRBJ1-2; D is unresolved. The germline V gene encodes CDR1 SGHRS and CDR2 YFSETQ. V gave up 3 bases and J gave up 4 bases, with 16 bases separating them. The CDR3 sequence is 15 residues long. As DNA, the CDR3 is TGCGCCAGCAGCTACGACACGTCATTACCCTATGGCTACACCTTC. Translating it yields CASSYDTSLPYGYTF.

The V and J genes are TRBV6-6 and TRBJ1-5; D remains ambiguous. This CDR3 contains 14 residues. CDR1 and CDR2 from the germline V gene are MNHNY and SVGAGI (reference sequence). Deletions cut 2 bases from V and 5 bases from J, with 10 bases between. The CDR3 DNA reads as TGTGCCAGCAGTTACATCCAGTTCGATCAGCCCCAGCATTTT. It yields the protein CASSYIQFDQPQHF.